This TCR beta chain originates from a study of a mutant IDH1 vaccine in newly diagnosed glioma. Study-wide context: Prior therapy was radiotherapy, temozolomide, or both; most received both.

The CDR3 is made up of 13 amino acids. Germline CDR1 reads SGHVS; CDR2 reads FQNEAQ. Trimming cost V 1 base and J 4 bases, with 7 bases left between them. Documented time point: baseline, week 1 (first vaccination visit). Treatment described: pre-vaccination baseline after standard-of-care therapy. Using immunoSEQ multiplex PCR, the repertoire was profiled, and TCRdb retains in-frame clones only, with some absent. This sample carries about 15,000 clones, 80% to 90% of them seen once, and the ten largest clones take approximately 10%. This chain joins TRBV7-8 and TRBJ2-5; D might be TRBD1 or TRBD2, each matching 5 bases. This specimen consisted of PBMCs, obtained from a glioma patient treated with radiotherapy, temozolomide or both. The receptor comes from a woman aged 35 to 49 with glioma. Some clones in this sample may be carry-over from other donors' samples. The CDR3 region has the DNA TGTGCCAGCAGCTTAGAGAGGGGAGAGACCCAGTACTTC. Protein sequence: CASSLERGETQYF.